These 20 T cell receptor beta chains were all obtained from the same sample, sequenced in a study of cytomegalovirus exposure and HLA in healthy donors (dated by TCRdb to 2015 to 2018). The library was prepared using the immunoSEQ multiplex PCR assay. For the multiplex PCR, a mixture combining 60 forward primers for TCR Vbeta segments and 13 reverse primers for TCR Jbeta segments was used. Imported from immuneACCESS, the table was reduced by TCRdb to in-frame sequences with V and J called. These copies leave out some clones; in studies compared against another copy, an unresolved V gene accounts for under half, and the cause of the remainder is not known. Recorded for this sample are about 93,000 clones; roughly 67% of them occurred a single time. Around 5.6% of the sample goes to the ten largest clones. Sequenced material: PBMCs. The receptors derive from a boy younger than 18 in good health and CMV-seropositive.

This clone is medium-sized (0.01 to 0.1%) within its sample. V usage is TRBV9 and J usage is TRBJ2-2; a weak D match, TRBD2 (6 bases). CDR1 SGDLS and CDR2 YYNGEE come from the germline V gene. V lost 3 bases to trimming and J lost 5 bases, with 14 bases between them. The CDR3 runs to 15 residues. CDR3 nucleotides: TGTGCCAGCAGCGGTTTGGGGGGTAGGACCGGGGAGCTGTTTTTT. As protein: CASSGLGGRTGELFF.

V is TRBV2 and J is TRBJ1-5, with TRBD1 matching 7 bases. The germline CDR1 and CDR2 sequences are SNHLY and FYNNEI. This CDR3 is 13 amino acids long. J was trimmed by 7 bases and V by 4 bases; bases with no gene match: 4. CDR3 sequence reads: CASSGTGEQPQHF. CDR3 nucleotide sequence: TGTGCCAGCAGTGGAACAGGGGAACAGCCCCAGCATTTT.

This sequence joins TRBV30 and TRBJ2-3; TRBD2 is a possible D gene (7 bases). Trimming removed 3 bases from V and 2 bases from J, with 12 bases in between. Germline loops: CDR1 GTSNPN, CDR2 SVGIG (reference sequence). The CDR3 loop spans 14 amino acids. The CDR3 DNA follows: TGTGCCTGGAGCCGGCGGGGGCCCACAGATACGCAGTATTTT. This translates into CAWSRRGPTDTQYF. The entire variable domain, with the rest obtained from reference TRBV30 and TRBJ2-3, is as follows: SQTIHQWPATLVQPVGSPLSLECTVEGTSNPNLYWYRQAAGRGLQLLFYSVGIGQISSEVPQNLSASRPQDRQFILSSKKLLLSDSGFYLCAWSRRGPTDTQYFGPGTRLTVL.

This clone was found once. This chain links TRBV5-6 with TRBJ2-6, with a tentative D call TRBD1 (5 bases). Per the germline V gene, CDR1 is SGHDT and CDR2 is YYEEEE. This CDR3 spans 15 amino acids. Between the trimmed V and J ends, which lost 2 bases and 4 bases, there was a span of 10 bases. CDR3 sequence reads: CASSLDSLGANVLTF. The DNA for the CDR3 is TGTGCCAGCAGCTTAGACAGTCTGGGGGCCAACGTCCTGACTTTC.

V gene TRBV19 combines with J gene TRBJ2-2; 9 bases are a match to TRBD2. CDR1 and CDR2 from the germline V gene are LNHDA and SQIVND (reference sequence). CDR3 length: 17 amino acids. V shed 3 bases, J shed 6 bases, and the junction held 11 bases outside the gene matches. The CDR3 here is CASSMRTGGGAAGELFF. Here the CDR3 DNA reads TGTGCCAGTAGTATGCGGACCGGCGGGGGGGCCGCCGGGGAGCTGTTTTTT.

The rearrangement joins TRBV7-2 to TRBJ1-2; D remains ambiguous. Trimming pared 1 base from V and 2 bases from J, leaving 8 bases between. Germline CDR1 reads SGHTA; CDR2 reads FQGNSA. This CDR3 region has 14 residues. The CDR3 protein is CASSLVEGNYGYTF. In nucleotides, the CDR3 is TGTGCCAGCAGCTTAGTGGAGGGAAACTATGGCTACACCTTC.

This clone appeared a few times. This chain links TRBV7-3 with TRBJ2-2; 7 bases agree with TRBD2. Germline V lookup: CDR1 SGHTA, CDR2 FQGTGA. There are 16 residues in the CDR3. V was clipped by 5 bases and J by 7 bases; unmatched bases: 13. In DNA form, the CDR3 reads TGTGCCAGCAGCCCCCTACGGGGGGATGGTAGCGGGGAGCTGTTTTTT. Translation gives CASSPLRGDGSGELFF.

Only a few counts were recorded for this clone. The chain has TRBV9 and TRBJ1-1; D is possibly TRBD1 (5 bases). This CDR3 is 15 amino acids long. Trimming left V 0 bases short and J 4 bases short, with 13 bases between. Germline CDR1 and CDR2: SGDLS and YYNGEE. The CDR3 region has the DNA TGTGCCAGCAGCGTAGACCAGGGTTTGAGCACTGAAGCTTTCTTT. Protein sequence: CASSVDQGLSTEAFF. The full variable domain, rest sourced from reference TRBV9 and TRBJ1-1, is DSGVTQTPKHLITATGQRVTLRCSPRSGDLSVYWYQQSLDQGLQFLIQYYNGEERAKGNILERFSAQQFPDLHSELNLSSLELGDSALYFCASSVDQGLSTEAFFGQGTRLTVV.

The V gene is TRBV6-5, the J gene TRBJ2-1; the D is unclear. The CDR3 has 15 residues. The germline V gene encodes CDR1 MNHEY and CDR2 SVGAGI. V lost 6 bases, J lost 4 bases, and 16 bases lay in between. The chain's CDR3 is CASRAVRVRYNEQFF. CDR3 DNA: TGTGCCAGCAGGGCGGTTAGAGTCAGATACAATGAGCAGTTCTTC.

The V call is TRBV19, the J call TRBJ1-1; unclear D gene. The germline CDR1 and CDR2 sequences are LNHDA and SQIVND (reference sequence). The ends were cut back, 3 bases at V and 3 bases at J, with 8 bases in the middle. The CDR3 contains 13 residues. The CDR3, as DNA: TGTGCCAGTAGTATGTTAGCAGACACTGAAGCTTTCTTT. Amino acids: CASSMLADTEAFF.

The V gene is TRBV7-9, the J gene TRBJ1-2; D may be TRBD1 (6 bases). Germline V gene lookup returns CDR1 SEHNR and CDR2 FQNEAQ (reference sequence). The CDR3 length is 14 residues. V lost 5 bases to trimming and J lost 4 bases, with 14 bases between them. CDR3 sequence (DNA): TGTGCCAGCAGCCCTTGGACAGCCGGCTATGGCTACACCTTC. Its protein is CASSPWTAGYGYTF.

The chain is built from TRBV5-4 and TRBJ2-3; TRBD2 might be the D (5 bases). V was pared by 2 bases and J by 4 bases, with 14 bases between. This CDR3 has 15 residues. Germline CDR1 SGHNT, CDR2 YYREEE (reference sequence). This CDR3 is CASSLSLGQADTQYF. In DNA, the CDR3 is TGTGCCAGCAGCTTATCACTAGGTCAGGCAGATACGCAGTATTTT.

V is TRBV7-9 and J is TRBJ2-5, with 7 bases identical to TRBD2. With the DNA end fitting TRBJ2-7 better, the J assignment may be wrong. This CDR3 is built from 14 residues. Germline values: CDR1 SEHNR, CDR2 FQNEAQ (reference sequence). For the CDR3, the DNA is TGTGCCAGCAGTCGCCTCAGCGGGGACTACGAGCAGTACTTC. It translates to CASSRLSGDYEQYF.

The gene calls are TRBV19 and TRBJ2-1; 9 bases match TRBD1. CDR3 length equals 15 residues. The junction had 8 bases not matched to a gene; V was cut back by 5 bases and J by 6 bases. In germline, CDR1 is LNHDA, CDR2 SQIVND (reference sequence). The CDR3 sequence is CASSVGTGLFNEQFF. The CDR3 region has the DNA TGTGCCAGTAGTGTCGGGACAGGGTTGTTCAATGAGCAGTTCTTC.

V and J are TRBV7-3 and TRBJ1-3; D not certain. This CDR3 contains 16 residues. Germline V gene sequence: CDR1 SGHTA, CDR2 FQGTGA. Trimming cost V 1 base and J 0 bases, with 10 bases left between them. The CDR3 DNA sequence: TGTGCCAGCAGCTTAATGGGGAGTCACTCTGGAAACACCATATATTTT. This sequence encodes CASSLMGSHSGNTIYF.

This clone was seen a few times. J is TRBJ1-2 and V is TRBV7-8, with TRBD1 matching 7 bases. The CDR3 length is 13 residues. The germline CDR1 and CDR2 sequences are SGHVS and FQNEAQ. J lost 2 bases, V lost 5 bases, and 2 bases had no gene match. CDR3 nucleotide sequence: TGTGCCAGCAGCCGGGACAGCAACTATGGCTACACCTTC. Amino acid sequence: CASSRDSNYGYTF.

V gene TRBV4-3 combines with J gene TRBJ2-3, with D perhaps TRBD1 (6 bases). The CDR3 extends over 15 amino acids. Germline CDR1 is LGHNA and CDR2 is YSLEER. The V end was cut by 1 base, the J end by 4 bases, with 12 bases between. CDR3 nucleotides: TGCGCCAGCAGCCAAGGATGGCAGGGGCCAGATACGCAGTATTTT. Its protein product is CASSQGWQGPDTQYF.

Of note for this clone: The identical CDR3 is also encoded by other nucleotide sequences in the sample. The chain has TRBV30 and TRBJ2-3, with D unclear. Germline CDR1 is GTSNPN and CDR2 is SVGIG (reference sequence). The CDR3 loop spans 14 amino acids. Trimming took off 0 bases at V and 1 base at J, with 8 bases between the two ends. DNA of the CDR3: TGTGCCTGGAGTGTACGACGGGGCACAGATACGCAGTATTTT. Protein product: CAWSVRRGTDTQYF.

In nucleotides, the CDR3 is TGTGCCAGCAGCTTTTGGCAGGCGAACACTGAAGCTTTCTTT. Residues: CASSFWQANTEAFF. The chain joins TRBV7-9 to TRBJ1-1; no reliable D call. The CDR3 runs to 14 residues. CDR1 and CDR2 (germline): SEHNR, FQNEAQ (reference sequence). Trimming stripped 3 bases from V and 1 base from J, with 9 bases between.

Here the CDR3 DNA reads TGTGCCTGGAGTGTCGGCGGAGGCGCTGCGCAGTATTTT. Its protein is CAWSVGGGAAQYF. This chain connects TRBV30 to TRBJ2-3, with TRBD2 as a possible D gene (5 bases). CDR3 size: 13 residues. Per germline, CDR1 GTSNPN and CDR2 SVGIG (reference sequence). The V and J ends lost 0 bases and 10 bases respectively, with 14 bases between them.